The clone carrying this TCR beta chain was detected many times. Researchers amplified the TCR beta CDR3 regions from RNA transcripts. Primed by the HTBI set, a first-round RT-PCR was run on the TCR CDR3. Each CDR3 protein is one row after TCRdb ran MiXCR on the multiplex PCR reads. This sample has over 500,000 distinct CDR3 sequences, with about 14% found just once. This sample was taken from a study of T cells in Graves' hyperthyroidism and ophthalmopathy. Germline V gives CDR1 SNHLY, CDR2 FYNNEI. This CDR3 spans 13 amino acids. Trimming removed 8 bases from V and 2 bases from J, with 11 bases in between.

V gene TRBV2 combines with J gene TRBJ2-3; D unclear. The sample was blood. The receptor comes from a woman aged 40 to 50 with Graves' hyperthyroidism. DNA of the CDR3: TGTGCCAGCGTCAAGGACCACACAGATACGCAGTATTTT. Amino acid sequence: CASVKDHTDTQYF.